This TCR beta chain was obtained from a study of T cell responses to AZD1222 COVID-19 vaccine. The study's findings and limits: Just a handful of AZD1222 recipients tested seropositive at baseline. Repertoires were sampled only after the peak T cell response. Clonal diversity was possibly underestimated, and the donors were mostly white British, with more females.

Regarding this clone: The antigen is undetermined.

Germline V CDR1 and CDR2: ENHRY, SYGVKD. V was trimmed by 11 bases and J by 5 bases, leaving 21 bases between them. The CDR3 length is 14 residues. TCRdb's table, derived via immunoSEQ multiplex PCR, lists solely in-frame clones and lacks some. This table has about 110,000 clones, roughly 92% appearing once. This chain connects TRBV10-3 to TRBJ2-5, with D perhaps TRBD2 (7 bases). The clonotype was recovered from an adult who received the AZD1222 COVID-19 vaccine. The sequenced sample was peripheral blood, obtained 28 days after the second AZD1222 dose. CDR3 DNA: TGTGCCTCCAACGGCGGGGGCGAGGGGGAGACCCAGTACTTC. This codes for CASNGGGEGETQYF.